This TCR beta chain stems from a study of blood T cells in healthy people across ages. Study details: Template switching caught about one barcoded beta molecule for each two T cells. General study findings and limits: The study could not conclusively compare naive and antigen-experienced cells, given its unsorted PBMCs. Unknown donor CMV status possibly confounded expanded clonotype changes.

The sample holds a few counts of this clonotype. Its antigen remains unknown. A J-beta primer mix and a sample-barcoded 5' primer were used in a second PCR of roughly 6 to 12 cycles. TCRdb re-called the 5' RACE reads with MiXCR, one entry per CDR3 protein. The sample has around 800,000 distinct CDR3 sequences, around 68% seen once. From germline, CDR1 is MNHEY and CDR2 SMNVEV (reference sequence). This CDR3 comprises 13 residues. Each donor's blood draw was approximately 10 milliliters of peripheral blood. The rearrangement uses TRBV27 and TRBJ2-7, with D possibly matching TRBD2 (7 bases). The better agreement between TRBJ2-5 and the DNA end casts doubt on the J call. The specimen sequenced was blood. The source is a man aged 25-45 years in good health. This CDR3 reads CASGRGGRETQYF. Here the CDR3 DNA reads TGTGCCAGCGGAAGGGGGGGGAGGGAGACCCAGTACTTC.